This T cell receptor beta chain was recovered during a study of cytomegalovirus exposure and HLA in healthy donors. The PCR was carried out with 60 Vbeta primers and 13 Jbeta primers. Measured with immunoSEQ multiplex PCR; TCRdb has only the in-frame clones, and not every one. Recorded for this sample: about 160,000 clones. CDR1 and CDR2 from the germline V gene are SEHNR and FQNEAQ (reference sequence). The trim removed 3 bases at V and 2 bases at J, leaving 4 bases unmatched. This CDR3 spans 15 amino acids. The source material was PBMCs. The sequence was obtained from a woman aged 60-70 years in good health and CMV-seronegative. The V call is TRBV7-9, the J call TRBJ2-3; 8 bases map to TRBD2. The CDR3 coding sequence is TGTGCCAGCAGCTTCGGGGGGGGGCTCACAGATACGCAGTATTTT. Residues: CASSFGGGLTDTQYF.